The clone carrying this T cell receptor beta chain appeared a few times. Its cognate antigen is unknown. This sample stems from a study of cytomegalovirus exposure and HLA in healthy donors. PCR amplification relied on 60 Vbeta primers (plus 13 Jbeta primers). Authors' data handling: As a later analysis found, there were 80 million or so unique TCR beta chains, of which roughly 11 million were shared. TCRdb keeps only in-frame clones here, not all; method: immunoSEQ multiplex PCR. V and J calls plus clone size are reproduced from that table; the DNA served to infer D and trimming. The sample holds approximately 270,000 clones, under 90% seen once. The germline CDR1 and CDR2 sequences are KGHSH and LQKENI. CDR3 length: 14 amino acids. V was trimmed by 6 bases and J by 0 bases, leaving 10 bases between them. Study results and caveats: Segments of the TCR beta V type were, in most cases, productive about 90% or about 30% of the time in an earlier analysis. Sequencing likely generated an artifact that appeared as a cluster of highly shared sequence variants. Later analysis found that TCR beta chains associated with HLA were more clonally expanded than other, equally common chains.

V usage is TRBV18 and J usage is TRBJ2-3; TRBD1 is a possible D gene (6 bases). What was sequenced was PBMCs. This clonotype was obtained from a girl aged 2 to 10 in good health and CMV-seronegative. CDR3 protein: CASSRGFSTDTQYF. The DNA for the CDR3 is TGTGCCAGCTCGAGGGGGTTTAGCACAGATACGCAGTATTTT.